These 28 T cell receptor beta chains were all obtained from the same sample, sequenced in a study of blood T cell repertoires in COVID-19. Measured with immunoSEQ multiplex PCR; TCRdb has only the in-frame clones, and not every one. Among about 63,000 clones listed, 65% to 80% were seen once. The sequenced material came from peripheral blood. Receptors originate from a human donor in a cohort sampled during active COVID-19.

A remark on this clone: The identical CDR3 is also encoded by other nucleotide sequences in the sample. The chain joins TRBV4-2 to TRBJ1-5, with 10 nucleotides matching TRBD1. The CDR3 totals 14 residues. Germline V lookup: CDR1 LGHNA, CDR2 YNFKEQ. V trimming: 6 bases; J trimming: 13 bases; junction bases outside the gene matches: 12. CDR3: CASRGQGPGGPQHF. The CDR3 DNA follows: TGTGCCAGCAGGGGACAGGGGCCCGGCGGGCCTCAGCATTTT.

The V and J genes are TRBV5-4 and TRBJ2-7, with 7 bases that match TRBD1. From germline, CDR1 is SGHNT and CDR2 YYREEE (reference sequence). The CDR3 runs to 15 residues. V trimming: 4 bases; J trimming: 1 base; junction bases outside the gene matches: 8. The CDR3 DNA reads TGTGCCAGCAGCAAAAATCGGGGACAGTCCTACGAGCAGTACTTC. This gives the protein CASSKNRGQSYEQYF. The variable domain in full, with the rest retrieved from reference TRBV5-4 and TRBJ2-7, is ETGVTQSPTHLIKTRGQQVTLRCSSQSGHNTVSWYQQALGQGPQFIFQYYREEENGRGNFPPRFSGLQFPNYSSELNVNALELDDSALYLCASSKNRGQSYEQYFGPGTRLTVT.

The rearrangement links TRBV21-1 to TRBJ2-1; TRBD2, the D gene given by the table, was not confirmed from the DNA. TRBV21-1 is assigned pseudogene status. This CDR3 has 18 amino acids. CDR3 amino acids: CASSKDRKVYGRYNEQFF. CDR3 DNA sequence: TGTGCCAGCAGCAAAGATCGTAAGGTTTATGGGAGATACAATGAGCAGTTCTTC.

The V gene is TRBV24-1, the J gene TRBJ1-2; 12 positions match TRBD1. Trimming took 5 bases from V and 4 from J; bases not matched to a gene: 10. Germline V gives CDR1 KGHDR, CDR2 SFDVKD. There are 17 residues in the CDR3. CDR3 sequence reads: CATSGPGQGALSYGYTF. In nucleotides, the CDR3 is TGTGCCACCAGTGGTCCGGGACAGGGGGCGCTGAGCTATGGCTACACCTTC.

The CDR3 region is CASSESGTMGVENEQFF. The DNA for the CDR3 is TGTGCCAGCAGTGAATCGGGGACAATGGGGGTTGAGAATGAGCAGTTCTTC. This rearrangement joins TRBV6-1 to TRBJ2-1, with a weak D call TRBD1 (6 bases). The germline V and J ends were trimmed by 2 bases and 7 bases, with 21 bases remaining between them. CDR3 length: 17 residues. CDR1 is MNHNS and CDR2 is SASEGT in the germline V gene.

V usage is TRBV28 and J usage is TRBJ2-7; 9 bases match TRBD2. Looked up from germline, CDR1 is MDHEN and CDR2 is SYDVKM. The J segment lost 3 bases and the V segment lost 0 bases, leaving 3 bases of the junction unmatched. The CDR3 length is 15 residues. Here the CDR3 reads CASSLWSGGSYEQYF. CDR3 DNA sequence: TGTGCCAGCAGTTTATGGAGCGGGGGGAGCTACGAGCAGTACTTC.

The gene calls are TRBV19 and TRBJ1-2; D possibly corresponds to TRBD1 (6 bases). V lost 8 bases to trimming and J lost 6 bases, with 16 bases between them. Germline V gene data show CDR1 as LNHDA and CDR2 as SQIVND (reference sequence). The CDR3 runs to 13 residues. This chain's CDR3 is CASSKQGFNGYTF. For the CDR3, the DNA is TGTGCCAGTTCTAAACAGGGATTTAATGGCTACACCTTC.

The chain combines TRBV5-4 with TRBJ2-2, with 7 bases that match TRBD2. The CDR3 is made up of 15 amino acids. With 1 base clipped from V and 2 bases from J, the junction kept 2 bases outside the gene matches. Germline CDR1 and CDR2: SGHNT and YYREEE (reference sequence). CDR3 sequence: CASSLKRENTGELFF. The CDR3 DNA sequence: TGTGCCAGCAGCTTGAAGCGGGAAAACACCGGGGAGCTGTTTTTT.

A note on this clone: Within the sample, other DNA sequences also encode this same CDR3. CDR3 loop: CASSLGDSGSSYEQYF. CDR3 coding DNA: TGTGCCAGCAGCTTAGGCGATAGCGGGAGTAGTTACGAGCAGTACTTC. The V gene is TRBV11-2, the J gene TRBJ2-7; TRBD2 aligns across 9 bases. From germline, CDR1 is SGHAT and CDR2 FQNNGV. Unmatched junction bases numbered 8, after V lost 1 base and J lost 4 bases. The CDR3 covers 16 residues.

The chain carries TRBV24-1 and TRBJ1-2; no clear D. The CDR3 totals 15 residues. Trimming cost V 2 bases and J 2 bases, with 11 bases left between them. CDR1 KGHDR and CDR2 SFDVKD come from the germline V gene. The CDR3 region is CATSDSRRVNYGYTF. DNA for the CDR3: TGTGCCACCAGTGATTCTAGGAGGGTCAACTATGGCTACACCTTC.

The rearrangement joins TRBV4-3 to TRBJ2-1; 9 positions match TRBD2. The V gene's germline CDR1 is LGHNA and CDR2 YSLEER. The CDR3 is made up of 16 amino acids. The V segment lost 3 bases and the J segment 7 bases; nucleotides outside the gene matches: 10. CDR3 DNA: TGCGCCAGCAGCCATAACAGCGGGAGGCGTGGTAATGAGCAGTTCTTC. Translated: CASSHNSGRRGNEQFF.

This clone was recorded many times. J is TRBJ2-7 and V is TRBV30; D is unresolved. From germline, CDR1 is GTSNPN and CDR2 SVGIG (reference sequence). Trimming took off 0 bases at V and 4 bases at J, with 7 bases between the two ends. The CDR3 has 12 amino acids. The CDR3 sequence is CAWSVNGYEQYF. Here the CDR3 DNA reads TGTGCCTGGAGTGTAAACGGGTACGAGCAGTACTTC.

The V and J genes are TRBV7-2 and TRBJ2-7, with a tentative D call TRBD2 (5 bases). Germline CDR1 reads SGHTA; CDR2 reads FQGNSA. The CDR3 covers 16 residues. The V and J ends lost 1 base and 0 bases respectively, with 13 bases between them. The CDR3: CASSLVGGPSSYEQYF. CDR3 in DNA: TGTGCCAGCAGCTTAGTCGGCGGGCCGAGCTCCTACGAGCAGTACTTC. The full variable domain, completed using reference TRBV7-2 and TRBJ2-7, is GAGVSQSPSNKVTEKGKDVELRCDPISGHTALYWYRQSLGQGLEFLIYFQGNSAPDKSGLPSDRFSAERTGGSVSTLTIQRTQQEDSAVYLCASSLVGGPSSYEQYFGPGTRLTVT.

The chain joins TRBV6-2 or TRBV6-3 to TRBJ2-2, with D maybe TRBD2 (5 bases). Germline CDR1 is MNHEY and CDR2 is SVGEGT. Trimming stripped 5 bases from V and 4 bases from J, with 11 bases between. The length of the CDR3 is 14 residues. The CDR3 is CASSRASSTGELFF. In DNA form, the CDR3 reads TGTGCCAGCAGTCGGGCTAGCAGCACCGGGGAGCTGTTTTTT.

Here the CDR3 reads CASSLIAGTSGAPGQFF. CDR3 bases: TGTGCCAGCAGCTTGATCGCCGGGACTAGCGGGGCCCCAGGGCAGTTCTTC. The V gene is TRBV11-2, the J gene TRBJ2-1; TRBD2 agrees at 13 bases. Germline trimming cut 3 bases from V and 12 bases from J; bases unmatched to any gene: 14. The CDR3 consists of 17 residues. Germline V CDR1 and CDR2: SGHAT, FQNNGV.

The chain couples TRBV9 to TRBJ2-5; no firm D call. This CDR3 region has 16 residues. Germline lookup yields CDR1 SGDLS and CDR2 YYNGEE. V was pared by 0 bases and J by 5 bases, with 17 bases between. CDR3 sequence (DNA): TGTGCCAGCAGCGTAGGGAGCGACCCCTCTTGGGAGACCCAGTACTTC. Its protein product is CASSVGSDPSWETQYF.

The chain is built from TRBV7-3 and TRBJ2-1, with 8 nucleotides matching TRBD2. This CDR3 contains 15 residues. V dropped 3 bases and J dropped 4; count of bases not matched to a gene: 5. Germline loops: CDR1 SGHTA, CDR2 FQGTGA. CDR3 DNA sequence: TGTGCCAGCAGCTTTACTAGCGGACCATACAATGAGCAGTTCTTC. Residues: CASSFTSGPYNEQFF.

The genes are TRBV28 and TRBJ2-1; 8 bases are shared with TRBD2. Germline loops: CDR1 MDHEN, CDR2 SYDVKM. Germline trimming cut 6 bases from V and 1 base from J; bases unmatched to any gene: 8. The CDR3 length is 16 residues. In DNA form, the CDR3 reads TGTGCCAGCAGCTTCCGACTAGCGAGGTCCTACAATGAGCAGTTCTTC. This gives the protein CASSFRLARSYNEQFF.

On this clone: Other DNA sequences in this specimen translate into the identical CDR3. The chain links TRBV19 to TRBJ2-5; D uncertain. The CDR3 has 13 amino acids. V lost 5 bases and J 1 base, leaving 8 bases between the germline ends. The germline V gene has CDR1 LNHDA and CDR2 SQIVND (reference sequence). CDR3 in amino acids: CASSGSGQETQYF. CDR3 bases: TGTGCCAGTAGTGGCTCAGGCCAAGAGACCCAGTACTTC.

The V gene is TRBV18, the J gene TRBJ2-7, with TRBD2 identical over 9 bases. The CDR3 consists of 14 residues. Per germline, CDR1 KGHSH and CDR2 LQKENI. Trimming cost V 6 bases and J 5 bases; bases outside gene matches: 8. CDR3 protein: CASSRLAGLNEQYF. CDR3 in DNA: TGTGCCAGCTCGCGCCTAGCGGGGTTAAACGAGCAGTACTTC.

The chain has TRBV10-3 and TRBJ2-6, with 8 bases aligning to TRBD1. The CDR3 has 18 amino acids. The ends lost 3 bases at V and 0 bases at J; junction bases unmatched: 7. CDR1 is ENHRY, CDR2 SYGVKD, per germline. The CDR3 spells CAISDRTGSPSGANVLTF. For the CDR3, the DNA is TGTGCCATCAGTGATAGGACAGGGAGCCCCTCTGGGGCCAACGTCCTGACTTTC.

The chain couples TRBV7-8 to TRBJ2-3; 7 bases agree with TRBD2. The CDR3 is 16 residues long. V lost 4 bases to trimming and J lost 0 bases; unmatched junction nucleotides: 7. In germline, CDR1 is SGHVS, CDR2 FQNEAQ. This chain's CDR3 is CASSSQAGVSTDTQYF. CDR3 in DNA: TGTGCCAGCAGCTCCCAGGCGGGGGTTAGCACAGATACGCAGTATTTT.

This clone was recorded a few times. This chain uses TRBV27 with TRBJ1-1; 10 nucleotides agree with TRBD1. The trim removed 8 bases at V and 7 bases at J, leaving 13 bases unmatched. Germline CDR1 and CDR2: MNHEY and SMNVEV (reference sequence). The CDR3 is 15 amino acids. CDR3 DNA sequence: TGTGCCAGCTCACGAGGGGGACAGGGGACATATGAAGCTTTCTTT. The encoded protein is CASSRGGQGTYEAFF.

This clone turned up a few times. The rearrangement uses TRBV6-5 and TRBJ2-2; TRBD1 is a possible D gene (6 bases). The CDR3 consists of 15 residues. Germline CDR1 is MNHEY and CDR2 is SVGAGI. V was cut by 1 base and J by 7 bases, with 13 bases left in between. The CDR3 coding sequence is TGTGCCAGCAGTTACTGGAGCCCCAGGGGCGGGGAGCTGTTTTTT. Encoded protein: CASSYWSPRGGELFF.

This chain uses TRBV2 with TRBJ2-2, with 10 bases matching TRBD2. The CDR3 covers 16 residues. With V trimmed by 7 bases and J by 3 bases, 8 bases remained unmatched. The germline V gene has CDR1 SNHLY and CDR2 FYNNEI. The CDR3 reads CASKRRLAGDTGELFF. CDR3 DNA sequence: TGTGCCAGCAAACGTCGGCTAGCGGGAGACACCGGGGAGCTGTTTTTT.

This clone was detected only once. The chain joins TRBV24-1 to TRBJ2-2, with 8 bases lining up with TRBD1. Germline CDR1 is KGHDR and CDR2 is SFDVKD. V was clipped by 3 bases and J by 6 bases; unmatched bases: 8. The CDR3 covers 16 residues. This chain's CDR3 is CATSDPGQVLPGELFF. In nucleotides, the CDR3 is TGTGCCACCAGTGATCCGGGACAGGTTTTGCCCGGGGAGCTGTTTTTT.

This chain joins TRBV4-1 and TRBJ2-1; 11 nucleotides agree with TRBD2. The CDR3 is 16 amino acids. The germline V gene encodes CDR1 MGHRA and CDR2 YSYEKL. Trimming at V came to 4 bases and at J to 5 bases, leaving 7 bases not matched to a gene. In nucleotides, the CDR3 is TGCGCCAGCAGCCGCCCGGGACTAGCGGAAAACAATGAGCAGTTCTTC. It translates to CASSRPGLAENNEQFF.

The chain carries TRBV19 and TRBJ1-1; a weak D match, TRBD1 (5 bases). Germline V lookup: CDR1 LNHDA, CDR2 SQIVND (reference sequence). The CDR3 loop spans 12 amino acids. Trimming pared 6 bases from V and 3 bases from J, leaving 8 bases between. The CDR3 DNA is TGTGCCAGTAGGCAGGGCTACACTGAAGCTTTCTTT. Its protein product is CASRQGYTEAFF.